Listed below are T cell receptor beta chains from one sample, sequenced in a study of regulatory T cells. Data came from immunoSEQ multiplex PCR; TCRdb stores just in-frame clones and leaves some out. The sample yields about 23,000 clones, about 88% seen once. Sequencing was done on a sample of conventional CD4+ T cells sorted from blood. The receptors here all came from a child between 5 and 17 years old with CD3G deficiency. Both conserved end residues are part of each CDR3. The order of the fields is clone size, V gene, J gene, D gene, CDR3 DNA, CDR3 protein. The D gene is left open where the match is weak. Rows may omit the clone size; those that give it use once, few, many or a size class.

clone_size: -; v_call: TRBV7-8; j_call: TRBJ2-3; d_call: TRBD2; cdr3_nt: TGTGCCAGCAGCATGGGACTAGCGGGGGGTATGGGGACGCAGTATTTT; cdr3_aa: CASSMGLAGGMGTQYF
clone_size: -; v_call: TRBV5-1; j_call: TRBJ2-1; d_call: -; cdr3_nt: TGCGCCAGCAGCTTGGGGGCGGGATGGTACAATGAGCAGTTCTTC; cdr3_aa: CASSLGAGWYNEQFF
clone_size: -; v_call: TRBV11-2; j_call: TRBJ2-7; d_call: TRBD2; cdr3_nt: TGTGCCAGCAGCTTAACTAGCGGGAGGGGCGAGCAGTACTTC; cdr3_aa: CASSLTSGRGEQYF
clone_size: -; v_call: TRBV7-9; j_call: TRBJ2-3; d_call: -; cdr3_nt: TGTGCCAGCAGCTTCATAGGGGATACGCAGTATTTT; cdr3_aa: CASSFIGDTQYF
clone_size: -; v_call: TRBV5-1; j_call: TRBJ1-1; d_call: -; cdr3_nt: TGCGCCAGCAGATCGGAGTCGAACACTGAAGCTTTCTTT; cdr3_aa: CASRSESNTEAFF
clone_size: -; v_call: TRBV5-1; j_call: TRBJ1-2; d_call: -; cdr3_nt: TGCGCCAGCAGCTTGAGCGCAGGGAGCTATGGCTACACCTTC; cdr3_aa: CASSLSAGSYGYTF
clone_size: -; v_call: TRBV10-3; j_call: TRBJ2-1; d_call: TRBD1; cdr3_nt: TGTGCCATCAGTGACAGGGGGCGAAATGAGCAGTTCTTC; cdr3_aa: CAISDRGRNEQFF
clone_size: -; v_call: TRBV6-1; j_call: TRBJ1-2; d_call: -; cdr3_nt: TGTGCCAGCAGTGACGGGTTTTATGGCTACACCTTC; cdr3_aa: CASSDGFYGYTF
clone_size: -; v_call: TRBV19; j_call: TRBJ1-2; d_call: -; cdr3_nt: TGTGCCAGTAGTATAGATTCGACAGCAAACTATGGCTACACCTTC; cdr3_aa: CASSIDSTANYGYTF
clone_size: -; v_call: TRBV5-1; j_call: TRBJ2-1; d_call: -; cdr3_nt: TGCGCCAGCAGCTTGGGGGCCTCCTACAATGAGCAGTTCTTC; cdr3_aa: CASSLGASYNEQFF
clone_size: -; v_call: TRBV4-1; j_call: TRBJ2-3; d_call: TRBD2; cdr3_nt: TGCGCCAGCAGCCCGGATACGGGACTAGCGGACACAGATACGCAGTATTTT; cdr3_aa: CASSPDTGLADTDTQYF
clone_size: -; v_call: TRBV7-2; j_call: TRBJ2-7; d_call: -; cdr3_nt: TGTGCCAGCAGCTTAGACTCCTCCGCTCGGCAGTACTTC; cdr3_aa: CASSLDSSARQYF
clone_size: -; v_call: TRBV28; j_call: TRBJ2-7; d_call: -; cdr3_nt: TGTGCGGCAGGGGAGCGTTGGTACGAGCAGTACTTC; cdr3_aa: CAAGERWYEQYF
clone_size: -; v_call: TRBV6-1; j_call: TRBJ1-1; d_call: -; cdr3_nt: TGTGCCAGCAGTGCCCGGGGAACGCACACTGAAGCTTTCTTT; cdr3_aa: CASSARGTHTEAFF
clone_size: -; v_call: TRBV28; j_call: TRBJ2-2; d_call: TRBD2; cdr3_nt: TGTGCCAGCAGTTTGGGGACTAGCCTAGGGACCGGGGAGCTGTTTTTT; cdr3_aa: CASSLGTSLGTGELFF
clone_size: -; v_call: TRBV7-9; j_call: TRBJ2-7; d_call: -; cdr3_nt: TGTGCCAGCAGCCGCGGGTCAAGTGAAAAACAGTACTTC; cdr3_aa: CASSRGSSEKQYF
clone_size: -; v_call: TRBV21-1; j_call: TRBJ1-4; d_call: -; cdr3_nt: TGTGCCAGCAGCAAAGACGAAAAACTGTTTTTT; cdr3_aa: CASSKDEKLFF
clone_size: -; v_call: TRBV28; j_call: TRBJ2-3; d_call: -; cdr3_nt: TGTGCCAGCAGTTTACAGGCTATAGATACGCAGTATTTT; cdr3_aa: CASSLQAIDTQYF
clone_size: -; v_call: TRBV28; j_call: TRBJ1-2; d_call: TRBD1; cdr3_nt: TGTGCCAGCAGTGGACAGGGGCAAGCGATGAACTATGGCTACACCTTC; cdr3_aa: CASSGQGQAMNYGYTF
clone_size: -; v_call: TRBV9; j_call: TRBJ2-3; d_call: -; cdr3_nt: TGTGCCAGCAGCGTACGGGACGCCAGCACAGATACGCAGTATTTT; cdr3_aa: CASSVRDASTDTQYF
clone_size: -; v_call: TRBV18; j_call: TRBJ2-7; d_call: -; cdr3_nt: TGTGCCAGCTCGCCTGGTGGAGCCGAGCAGTACTTC; cdr3_aa: CASSPGGAEQYF
clone_size: -; v_call: TRBV5-1; j_call: TRBJ1-2; d_call: TRBD1; cdr3_nt: TGCGCCAGCAGGCCAGGGGGCTACTATGGCTACACCTTC; cdr3_aa: CASRPGGYYGYTF
clone_size: -; v_call: TRBV28; j_call: TRBJ2-7; d_call: -; cdr3_nt: TGTGCCAGCAGTTCCCAAGGGACGGGAAGGGACGAGCAGTACTTC; cdr3_aa: CASSSQGTGRDEQYF
clone_size: -; v_call: TRBV6-1; j_call: TRBJ1-4; d_call: TRBD1; cdr3_nt: TGTGCCAGCAGTGGTAGACAGGGGAAGGCTGAAAAACTGTTTTTT; cdr3_aa: CASSGRQGKAEKLFF
clone_size: -; v_call: TRBV6-1; j_call: TRBJ1-4; d_call: -; cdr3_nt: TGTGCCAGCAGTGAAATCCCTCAGGGGATTAATGAAAAACTGTTTTTT; cdr3_aa: CASSEIPQGINEKLFF
clone_size: -; v_call: TRBV28; j_call: TRBJ2-4; d_call: -; cdr3_nt: TGTGCCAGCAGTCTCGGCGGCAGCAAAAACATTCAGTACTTC; cdr3_aa: CASSLGGSKNIQYF
clone_size: -; v_call: TRBV28; j_call: TRBJ1-5; d_call: -; cdr3_nt: TGTGCCAGCAGTTTCATAGACCAGCCCCAGCATTTT; cdr3_aa: CASSFIDQPQHF
clone_size: -; v_call: TRBV6-1; j_call: TRBJ2-7; d_call: TRBD1; cdr3_nt: TGTGCCAGCAGACTCCGGGACAGGCCCTACGAGCAGTACTTC; cdr3_aa: CASRLRDRPYEQYF
clone_size: -; v_call: TRBV28; j_call: TRBJ2-7; d_call: TRBD1; cdr3_nt: TGTGCCAGCAGCCAATTTTTAACAGGGGTCCACGAGCAGTACTTC; cdr3_aa: CASSQFLTGVHEQYF
clone_size: -; v_call: TRBV6-6; j_call: TRBJ2-1; d_call: -; cdr3_nt: TGTGCCAGCAGTGAGGAGAGTCGGCAGTTCTTC; cdr3_aa: CASSEESRQFF
clone_size: -; v_call: TRBV6-1; j_call: TRBJ2-1; d_call: -; cdr3_nt: TGTGCCAGCAGTGCTACCTGGGGCGGCAATTCCTACAATGAGCAGTTCTTC; cdr3_aa: CASSATWGGNSYNEQFF
clone_size: once; v_call: TRBV6-1; j_call: TRBJ1-2; d_call: -; cdr3_nt: TGTGCCAGCAGTGAAGGAGCGTATGGCTACACCTTC; cdr3_aa: CASSEGAYGYTF
clone_size: -; v_call: TRBV28; j_call: TRBJ2-7; d_call: -; cdr3_nt: TGTGCCAGCAGTCCCCGGGGAAAGGGACGCGGAGCCTACGAGCAGTACTTC; cdr3_aa: CASSPRGKGRGAYEQYF
clone_size: -; v_call: TRBV11-2; j_call: TRBJ2-7; d_call: TRBD2; cdr3_nt: TGTGCCAGCAGCTTATTAGACGGGAGGGAGCAGTACTTC; cdr3_aa: CASSLLDGREQYF
clone_size: -; v_call: TRBV5-1; j_call: TRBJ2-2; d_call: TRBD2; cdr3_nt: TGCGCCAGCAGCCCTCGGACTAGCGGGAGGAGCGGGAGCGGGGAGCTGTTTTTT; cdr3_aa: CASSPRTSGRSGSGELFF
clone_size: -; v_call: TRBV20-1; j_call: TRBJ2-3; d_call: -; cdr3_nt: TGCAGTGCTCTACACACAGATACGCAGTATTTT; cdr3_aa: CSALHTDTQYF
clone_size: -; v_call: TRBV18; j_call: TRBJ2-7; d_call: -; cdr3_nt: TGTGCCAGCTCACCAAATAGCGGTTTTGGTGTCGAGCAGTACTTC; cdr3_aa: CASSPNSGFGVEQYF
clone_size: -; v_call: TRBV5-1; j_call: TRBJ2-7; d_call: TRBD1; cdr3_nt: TGCGCCAGCAGCTTGGCAGGAGGGACAGGGACCTACGAGCAGTACTTC; cdr3_aa: CASSLAGGTGTYEQYF
clone_size: -; v_call: TRBV11-2; j_call: TRBJ1-1; d_call: -; cdr3_nt: TGTGCCAGCAGCTCTCACACAGGAGGACAAGCTTTCTTT; cdr3_aa: CASSSHTGGQAFF
clone_size: -; v_call: TRBV11-2; j_call: TRBJ2-3; d_call: TRBD1; cdr3_nt: TGTGCCAGCAGACGGACAGGGAGGTCAGATACGCAGTATTTT; cdr3_aa: CASRRTGRSDTQYF
clone_size: -; v_call: TRBV6-4; j_call: TRBJ2-7; d_call: TRBD2; cdr3_nt: TGTGCCAGCAGTCCTAGCGGCGAGCAGTACTTC; cdr3_aa: CASSPSGEQYF
clone_size: -; v_call: TRBV28; j_call: TRBJ1-2; d_call: -; cdr3_nt: TGTGCCACAGGCAAAAACCCGTACTATGGCTACACCTTC; cdr3_aa: CATGKNPYYGYTF
clone_size: -; v_call: TRBV7-8; j_call: TRBJ2-1; d_call: -; cdr3_nt: TGTGCCAGCAGCCCTAGGTTTTGGGGGGAGTCCTACAATGAGCAGTTCTTC; cdr3_aa: CASSPRFWGESYNEQFF
clone_size: -; v_call: TRBV28; j_call: TRBJ1-1; d_call: TRBD1; cdr3_nt: TGTGCCAGCAGTCGCCAAGGGACAGCGAACACTGAAGCTTTCTTT; cdr3_aa: CASSRQGTANTEAFF
clone_size: -; v_call: TRBV28; j_call: TRBJ1-2; d_call: -; cdr3_nt: TGTGCCAGCAGTTTGACGGATACTAACTATGGCTACACCTTC; cdr3_aa: CASSLTDTNYGYTF
clone_size: once; v_call: TRBV19; j_call: TRBJ2-7; d_call: -; cdr3_nt: TGTGCCAGTAGTCTCCGTCCATCCTACGAGCAGTACTTC; cdr3_aa: CASSLRPSYEQYF
clone_size: once; v_call: TRBV7-9; j_call: TRBJ2-5; d_call: -; cdr3_nt: TGTGCCAGCAGCTTAGCGAGCGTTCAAGAGACCCAGTACTTC; cdr3_aa: CASSLASVQETQYF
clone_size: -; v_call: TRBV28; j_call: TRBJ1-5; d_call: -; cdr3_nt: TGTGCCAGCAGCAGCCGGACACGGCCCCAGCATTTT; cdr3_aa: CASSSRTRPQHF
clone_size: -; v_call: TRBV7-8; j_call: TRBJ2-5; d_call: -; cdr3_nt: TGTGCCAGCAGCTTAGGGGAAGAGCAGTACTTC; cdr3_aa: CASSLGEEQYF
clone_size: -; v_call: TRBV5-1; j_call: TRBJ2-5; d_call: TRBD2; cdr3_nt: TGCGCCAGCACCAGACTAGCGGGAGGGTCAGTGGCCCAGTACTTC; cdr3_aa: CASTRLAGGSVAQYF
clone_size: -; v_call: TRBV28; j_call: TRBJ1-2; d_call: TRBD1; cdr3_nt: TGTGCCAGCAGTCCGGCGGGACAGGCCCACTATGGCTACACCTTC; cdr3_aa: CASSPAGQAHYGYTF
clone_size: -; v_call: TRBV6-1; j_call: TRBJ2-7; d_call: -; cdr3_nt: TGTGCCAGTCGGATCGGAACAAACTACGAGCAGTACTTC; cdr3_aa: CASRIGTNYEQYF
clone_size: -; v_call: TRBV19; j_call: TRBJ2-2; d_call: -; cdr3_nt: TGTGCCAGTAGTATAGGCCGGACAGATACGAACACCGGGGAGCTGTTTTTT; cdr3_aa: CASSIGRTDTNTGELFF
clone_size: -; v_call: TRBV28; j_call: TRBJ1-5; d_call: -; cdr3_nt: TGTGCCAGCAGTCCCGTGGGGGGGGGTCAGCCCCAGCATTTT; cdr3_aa: CASSPVGGGQPQHF
clone_size: -; v_call: TRBV6-1; j_call: TRBJ2-7; d_call: -; cdr3_nt: TGTGCCAGCAGCCAAAGGGTCAGCTACGAGCAGTACTTC; cdr3_aa: CASSQRVSYEQYF
clone_size: once; v_call: TRBV5-5; j_call: TRBJ2-7; d_call: -; cdr3_nt: TGTGCCAGCGGAAGCAGGACCCACGAGCAGTACTTC; cdr3_aa: CASGSRTHEQYF
clone_size: -; v_call: TRBV7-9; j_call: TRBJ2-1; d_call: -; cdr3_nt: TGTGCCAGCAGTTATTGGCAGGGGGGCAATGAGCAGTTCTTC; cdr3_aa: CASSYWQGGNEQFF
clone_size: -; v_call: TRBV11-2; j_call: TRBJ2-3; d_call: -; cdr3_nt: TGTGCCAGCAGCGCCCCGGGCCGCCGGAGGGGCACAGATACGCAGTATTTT; cdr3_aa: CASSAPGRRRGTDTQYF
clone_size: few; v_call: TRBV19; j_call: TRBJ1-2; d_call: -; cdr3_nt: TGTGCCAGTAGCCTGCAGGGAGATGCGGGCTACACCTTC; cdr3_aa: CASSLQGDAGYTF